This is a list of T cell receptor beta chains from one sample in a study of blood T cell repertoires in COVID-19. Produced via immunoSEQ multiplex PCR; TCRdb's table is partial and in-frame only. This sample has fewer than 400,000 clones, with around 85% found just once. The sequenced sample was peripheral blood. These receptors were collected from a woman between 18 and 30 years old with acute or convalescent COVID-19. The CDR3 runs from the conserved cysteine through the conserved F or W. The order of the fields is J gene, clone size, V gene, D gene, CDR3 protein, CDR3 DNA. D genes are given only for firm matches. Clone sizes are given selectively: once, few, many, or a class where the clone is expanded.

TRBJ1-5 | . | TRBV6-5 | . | CASSPGADQPQHF | TGTGCCAGCAGCCCAGGGGCTGATCAGCCCCAGCATTTT
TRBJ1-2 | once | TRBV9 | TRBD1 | CASSPRGGEWGDYGYTF | TGTGCCAGCAGTCCTAGAGGGGGCGAATGGGGCGACTATGGCTACACCTTC
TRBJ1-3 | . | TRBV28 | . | CASSLFGNTIYF | TGTGCCAGCAGTTTATTCGGGAACACCATATATTTT
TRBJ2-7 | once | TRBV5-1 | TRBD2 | CASSLAGAGDPSYEQYF | TGCGCCAGCAGCTTGGCCGGGGCGGGGGACCCATCCTACGAGCAGTACTTC
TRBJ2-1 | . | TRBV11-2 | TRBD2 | CASSWGGDGAYNEQFF | TGTGCCAGCAGCTGGGGGGGAGACGGAGCCTACAATGAGCAGTTCTTC
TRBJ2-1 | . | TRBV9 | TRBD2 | CASSARTSGIDEQFF | TGTGCCAGCAGCGCCCGGACTAGCGGGATCGATGAGCAGTTCTTC
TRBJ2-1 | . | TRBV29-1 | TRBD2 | CSVGLASHSYNEQFF | TGCAGCGTAGGACTAGCGTCCCACTCCTACAATGAGCAGTTCTTC
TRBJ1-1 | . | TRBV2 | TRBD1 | CASSESLTGGNVRTEAFF | TGTGCCAGCAGTGAATCTCTGACAGGGGGCAATGTTAGGACTGAAGCTTTCTTT
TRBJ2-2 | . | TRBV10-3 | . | CAISELQGTNTGELFF | TGTGCCATCAGTGAACTACAGGGTACGAACACCGGGGAGCTGTTTTTT
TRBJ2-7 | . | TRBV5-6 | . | CASSLGPGGRAYEQYF | TGTGCCAGCAGCTTGGGTCCGGGCGGCAGGGCCTACGAGCAGTACTTC
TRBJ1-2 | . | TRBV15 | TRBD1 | CATSSRDRNVYGYTF | TGTGCCACCAGCAGCCGGGACAGGAACGTCTATGGCTACACCTTC
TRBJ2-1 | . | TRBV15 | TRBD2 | CATSREVAGADNEQFF | TGTGCCACCAGCAGAGAAGTAGCGGGAGCGGACAATGAGCAGTTCTTC
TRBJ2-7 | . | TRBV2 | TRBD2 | CAINSEGGLSGRTGEQYF | TGTGCCATCAACTCTGAGGGGGGGCTTAGCGGGAGAACAGGCGAGCAGTACTTC
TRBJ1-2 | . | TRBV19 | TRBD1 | CASSILPGGMGYTF | TGTGCCAGTAGTATCCTTCCAGGGGGCATGGGCTACACCTTC
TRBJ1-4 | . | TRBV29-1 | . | CSARSGEGDEKLFF | TGCAGCGCCCGGTCAGGGGAGGGGGATGAAAAACTGTTTTTT
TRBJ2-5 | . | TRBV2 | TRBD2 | CASSEKAGPTQETQYF | TGTGCCAGCAGTGAAAAAGCGGGGCCGACCCAAGAGACCCAGTACTTC
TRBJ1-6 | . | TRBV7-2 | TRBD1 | CASSLAGTASPLHF | TGTGCCAGCAGCTTAGCCGGGACAGCTTCACCCCTCCACTTT
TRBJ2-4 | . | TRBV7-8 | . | CASSLLNRKNIQYF | TGTGCCAGCAGCTTATTGAACAGAAAAAACATTCAGTACTTC
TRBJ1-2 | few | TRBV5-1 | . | CASSLADAAGGYTF | TGCGCCAGCAGCTTGGCCGACGCGGCGGGTGGCTACACCTTC
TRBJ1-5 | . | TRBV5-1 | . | CASSDRRTNNQPQHF | TGCGCCAGCAGCGATCGACGGACAAATAATCAGCCCCAGCATTTT
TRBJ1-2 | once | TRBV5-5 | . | CASSLASYGYTF | TGTGCCAGCAGCTTGGCATCATATGGCTACACCTTC
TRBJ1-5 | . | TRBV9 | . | CASSPEQGRDQPQHF | TGTGCCAGCAGCCCCGAGCAGGGTAGGGATCAGCCCCAGCATTTT
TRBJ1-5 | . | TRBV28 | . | CASSLVRSNQPQHF | TGTGCCAGCAGTTTAGTGCGAAGCAATCAGCCCCAGCATTTT
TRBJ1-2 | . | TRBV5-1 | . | CASSLEQGNYGYTF | TGCGCCAGCAGCTTGGAGCAGGGAAACTATGGCTACACCTTC
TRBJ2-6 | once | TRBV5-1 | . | CASSFTGYGANVLTF | TGCGCCAGCAGCTTTACAGGGTACGGGGCCAACGTCCTGACTTTC
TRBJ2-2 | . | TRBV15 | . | CATSRTGRGGELFF | TGTGCCACCAGCAGGACAGGGCGGGGCGGGGAGCTGTTTTTT
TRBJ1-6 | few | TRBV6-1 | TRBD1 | CASSEILQGLHF | TGTGCCAGCAGTGAAATCCTACAGGGGCTCCACTTT
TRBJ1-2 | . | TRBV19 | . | CAGGRGSGYTF | TGTGCCGGGGGACGGGGGTCTGGCTACACCTTC
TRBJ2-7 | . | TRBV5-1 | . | CASSLGGGQHEQYF | TGCGCCAGCAGCTTGGGGGGCGGCCAGCACGAGCAGTACTTC
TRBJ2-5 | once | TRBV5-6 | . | CASSPTPQAIETQYF | TGTGCCAGCAGCCCGACACCCCAGGCGATCGAGACCCAGTACTTC
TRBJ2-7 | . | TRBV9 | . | CASSVMGASSYEQYF | TGTGCCAGCAGCGTAATGGGGGCAAGCTCCTACGAGCAGTACTTC
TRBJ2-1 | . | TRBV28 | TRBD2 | CASQLAGGTYNEQFF | TGTGCCAGCCAGCTAGCGGGAGGGACATACAATGAGCAGTTCTTC
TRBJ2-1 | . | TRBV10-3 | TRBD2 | CAISGLAGGVNEQFF | TGTGCCATCAGTGGACTAGCGGGAGGGGTTAATGAGCAGTTCTTC
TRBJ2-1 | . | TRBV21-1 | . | CASSKDGGRCHSEGGYNEQFF | TGTGCCAGCAGCAAAGATGGGGGTCGGTGTCATTCGGAGGGAGGCTACAATGAGCAGTTCTTC
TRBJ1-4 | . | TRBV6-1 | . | CASRDTNNEKLFF | TGTGCCAGCAGGGACACAAATAATGAAAAACTGTTTTTT
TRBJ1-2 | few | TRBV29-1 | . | CSVESGTGYTF | TGCAGCGTTGAATCGGGTACTGGCTACACCTTC
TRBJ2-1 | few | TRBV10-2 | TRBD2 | CASSESGTRFNEQFF | TGCGCCAGCAGTGAGTCTGGGACTAGGTTCAATGAGCAGTTCTTC
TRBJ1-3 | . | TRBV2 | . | CASREDSGNTIYF | TGTGCCAGCAGAGAGGACTCTGGAAACACCATATATTTT
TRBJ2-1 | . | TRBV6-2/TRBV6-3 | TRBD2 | CASSYRTSGTVEQFF | TGTGCCAGCAGTTACCGGACTAGCGGGACGGTTGAGCAGTTCTTC
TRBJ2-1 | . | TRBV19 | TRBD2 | CASSTPLAGGPFHNEQFF | TGTGCCAGTAGTACTCCGCTAGCGGGAGGCCCCTTTCACAATGAGCAGTTCTTC
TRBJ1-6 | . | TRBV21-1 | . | CASSKGGREFRDSPLHF | TGTGCCAGCAGCAAAGGGGGCCGGGAGTTTCGGGATTCACCCCTCCACTTT
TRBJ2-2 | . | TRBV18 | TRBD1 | CASSLQQGSNTGELFF | TGTGCCAGCTCACTCCAACAGGGGTCCAACACCGGGGAGCTGTTTTTT
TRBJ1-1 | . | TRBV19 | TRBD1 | CASNPTGFGTEAFF | TGTGCCAGTAACCCGACAGGGTTTGGCACTGAAGCTTTCTTT
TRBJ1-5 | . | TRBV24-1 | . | CATQPRAGQPQHF | TGTGCCACCCAGCCCAGGGCTGGTCAGCCCCAGCATTTT